Shown below are 21 T cell receptor beta chains from a single sample sequenced in a study of Ad26.COV2.S vaccination and SARS-CoV-2 variants. The sample's treatment: roughly 20 received Ad26.COV2.S at low or high dose, single or two shots; five or six received placebo; per-sample allocation not given. Each sample was drawn 63 days after the first injection (of vaccine or placebo). Libraries were prepared by immunoSEQ multiplex PCR; TCRdb keeps only in-frame clonotypes and omits some of them. This table holds about 440,000 clones, 90% found once. Material: peripheral blood, obtained in a trial of Ad26.COV2.S vaccine versus placebo. The receptor source for this set is a person aged 18-65 years who received the Ad26.COV2.S COVID-19 vaccine or a placebo.

This rearrangement joins TRBV10-3 to TRBJ1-4; possible D gene TRBD1, 6 bases. Trimming left V 0 bases short and J 3 bases short, with 8 bases between. CDR3 length: 15 amino acids. CDR1 and CDR2 from the germline V gene are ENHRY and SYGVKD. CDR3: CAISESWGPNEKLFF. CDR3 in DNA: TGTGCCATCAGTGAGTCTTGGGGGCCTAATGAAAAACTGTTTTTT.

The chain is built from TRBV28 and TRBJ2-7, with 7 positions matching TRBD2. Germline V gene sequence: CDR1 MDHEN, CDR2 SYDVKM. Losses at the gene ends were 3 bases for V and 3 bases for J; bases not matched to a gene: 5. The CDR3 runs 14 residues. CDR3 sequence: CASSFLRGSYEQYF. The CDR3, as DNA: TGTGCCAGCAGTTTTCTTCGCGGGAGCTACGAGCAGTACTTC. The full variable domain, with the rest looked up from reference TRBV28 and TRBJ2-7, is DVKVTQSSRYLVKRTGEKVFLECVQDMDHENMFWYRQDPGLGLRLIYFSYDVKMKEKGDIPEGYSVSREKKERFSLILESASTNQTSMYLCASSFLRGSYEQYFGPGTRLTVT.

The chain combines TRBV9 with TRBJ2-1; 8 nucleotides match TRBD2. The CDR3 totals 16 residues. Germline loops: CDR1 SGDLS, CDR2 YYNGEE. J lost 2 bases, V lost 0 bases, and 4 bases had no gene match. The CDR3, as DNA: TGTGCCAGCAGCGTAGGGGGGACTAGTCCCTACAATGAGCAGTTCTTC. The encoded protein is CASSVGGTSPYNEQFF.

This sequence joins TRBV2 and TRBJ1-2; no definite D call. Trimming removed 7 bases at V and 9 bases at J, with 15 bases between. The CDR3 totals 12 residues. Germline V gene lookup returns CDR1 SNHLY and CDR2 FYNNEI. In DNA form, the CDR3 reads TGTGCCAGCACTCCCACCGAGGAGAGCTACACCTTC. This encodes CASTPTEESYTF.

The CDR3 is CASKFRGRITEAFF. The CDR3 DNA follows: TGTGCCAGCAAATTCAGGGGGCGGATTACTGAAGCTTTCTTT. This rearrangement joins TRBV27 to TRBJ1-1, with 8 bases identical to TRBD1. In germline, CDR1 is MNHEY, CDR2 SMNVEV (reference sequence). With V trimmed by 7 bases and J by 5 bases, 9 bases remained unmatched. CDR3 size: 14 residues.

This clone was seen only a few times. The same CDR3 can be traced to other DNA sequences in this sample. The chain is built from TRBV28 and TRBJ1-2; the D gene is possibly TRBD1 (5 bases). This CDR3 has 13 residues. Germline V lookup: CDR1 MDHEN, CDR2 SYDVKM. V dropped 6 bases and J dropped 4 bases, with 12 bases sitting between them. CDR3 sequence reads: CASSSDRAYGYTF. CDR3 DNA: TGTGCCAGCAGCTCCGACAGAGCCTATGGCTACACCTTC.

This chain connects TRBV29-1 to TRBJ2-7, with D possibly matching TRBD1 (6 bases). The CDR3 extends over 16 amino acids. From germline, CDR1 is SQVTM and CDR2 ANQGSEA. Trimming removed 0 bases at V and 3 bases at J, with 18 bases between. CDR3 nucleotides: TGCAGCGTTGAAGACCCCCTCGGCAGGGGCATCTACGAGCAGTACTTC. Its translation is CSVEDPLGRGIYEQYF.

V is TRBV12-3 or TRBV12-4 and J is TRBJ2-4, with a possible D match to TRBD1 (5 bases). This CDR3 region has 13 residues. Trimming removed 4 bases at V and 13 bases at J, with 17 bases between. The CDR3 sequence: CASSSPDTTRQYF. In DNA form, the CDR3 reads TGTGCCAGCAGTTCCCCGGACACGACGAGGCAGTACTTC.

This clone was counted once. This chain uses TRBV7-9 with TRBJ1-5, with TRBD1 matching 7 bases. CDR3 length: 14 residues. The germline V gene has CDR1 SEHNR and CDR2 FQNEAQ (reference sequence). Trimming cost V 7 bases and J 3 bases; bases outside gene matches: 6. CDR3 amino acids: CASTATGFNQPQHF. Written as DNA, the CDR3 is TGTGCCAGCACCGCGACAGGGTTCAATCAGCCCCAGCATTTT.

This sequence joins TRBV6-2 or TRBV6-3 and TRBJ2-1; D not resolved. Germline V gene lookup returns CDR1 MNHEY and CDR2 SVGEGT. The V end was cut by 2 bases, the J end by 6 bases, with 8 bases between. CDR3 size: 13 residues. The CDR3 coding sequence is TGTGCCAGCAGTTACACCCGAGCCAATGAGCAGTTCTTC. It translates to CASSYTRANEQFF.

This clone was observed a single time. The J gene is TRBJ2-2, the V gene TRBV7-2; a possible D gene is TRBD2 (5 bases). The germline V gene has CDR1 SGHTA and CDR2 FQGNSA. V was trimmed by 2 bases and J by 6 bases, leaving 13 bases between them. The CDR3 spans 15 residues. The CDR3 reads CASSLRASLAGELFF. DNA for the CDR3: TGTGCCAGCAGCTTAAGGGCTAGCTTGGCCGGGGAGCTGTTTTTT.

The J gene is TRBJ2-1, the V gene TRBV5-1, with 9 bases identical to TRBD2. The CDR3 is made up of 15 amino acids. V was clipped by 0 bases and J by 7 bases; unmatched bases: 5. Germline loops: CDR1 SGHRS, CDR2 YFSETQ. The CDR3 DNA is TGCGCCAGCAGCTTGGGGCGGGAGGGCCGGAATGAGCAGTTCTTC. Translating gives CASSLGREGRNEQFF.

The rearrangement links TRBV20-1 to TRBJ2-7, with 7 bases fitting TRBD2. The germline gives CDR1 DFQATT, CDR2 SNEGSKA (reference sequence). J gave up 1 base and V 7 bases, and 1 base lay outside the gene matches. The CDR3 contains 11 residues. The CDR3 DNA reads as TGCAGTGGGGGGGGATCCTACGAGCAGTACTTC. This translates into CSGGGSYEQYF.

This chain joins TRBV18 and TRBJ2-1; 13 positions agree with TRBD2. This CDR3 is built from 15 residues. With V trimmed by 2 bases and J by 9 bases, 4 bases remained unmatched. Germline CDR1 reads KGHSH; CDR2 reads LQKENI. The CDR3 is CASSPGLAGVGEQFF. The CDR3 bases are TGTGCCAGCTCACCAGGACTAGCGGGAGTAGGTGAGCAGTTCTTC.

The chain uses TRBV11-2 and TRBJ2-6, with TRBD1 matching over 7 bases. The CDR3 totals 15 residues. Trimming took 8 bases from V and 0 from J; bases not matched to a gene: 4. Germline assignment: CDR1 SGHAT and CDR2 FQNNGV. The CDR3 nucleotides are TGTGCCAGCGGCCGGACAGGCTCTGGGGCCAACGTCCTGACTTTC. It specifies CASGRTGSGANVLTF.

This clone was counted between two and nine times. In DNA, the CDR3 is TGCGCCAGCAGCTTCACTTCGGGACGGATGAACACTGAAGCTTTCTTT. This gives the protein CASSFTSGRMNTEAFF. The J gene is TRBJ1-1, the V gene TRBV5-1; D is perhaps TRBD1 (5 bases). V was clipped by 2 bases and J by 0 bases, with 14 bases between them. Germline-derived CDR1 and CDR2 are SGHRS and YFSETQ. CDR3 length equals 16 residues.

J is TRBJ1-5 and V is TRBV28, with D unclear. Trimming took off 8 bases at V and 11 bases at J, with 13 bases between the two ends. This CDR3 is 11 amino acids long. Germline CDR1 MDHEN, CDR2 SYDVKM. CDR3 protein: CASFTGGAQHF. In DNA form, the CDR3 reads TGTGCCAGCTTTACCGGTGGAGCCCAGCATTTT.

The chain combines TRBV7-9 with TRBJ1-2; D possibly corresponds to TRBD1 (5 bases). Trimming removed 1 base from V and 4 bases from J, with 13 bases in between. In germline, CDR1 is SEHNR, CDR2 FQNEAQ (reference sequence). The CDR3 has 15 amino acids. The CDR3 sequence is CASSLDDAGSYGYTF. The CDR3 nucleotides are TGTGCCAGCAGCTTAGATGACGCAGGGTCCTATGGCTACACCTTC. Supplemented by reference TRBV7-9 and TRBJ1-2, the full variable domain reads DTGVSQNPRHKITKRGQNVTFRCDPISEHNRLYWYRQTLGQGPEFLTYFQNEAQLEKSRLLSDRFSAERPKGSFSTLEIQRTEQGDSAMYLCASSLDDAGSYGYTFGSGTRLTVV.

DNA of the CDR3: TGTGCCAGCAGCTTATTGACGGATTCACCCCTCCACTTT. Protein sequence: CASSLLTDSPLHF. V is TRBV11-3 and J is TRBJ1-6; D gene ambiguous. Germline CDR1 and CDR2: SGHNT and YENEEA. Between the trimmed V and J ends, which lost 2 bases and 8 bases, there was a span of 7 bases. This CDR3 has 13 residues.

The J gene is TRBJ1-6, the V gene TRBV6-5; D gene unclear. CDR1 is MNHEY, CDR2 SVGAGI, per germline. V dropped 6 bases and J dropped 5 bases, with 5 bases sitting between them. This CDR3 comprises 12 residues. The CDR3 protein is CASRRDNSPLHF. The CDR3 DNA is TGTGCCAGCAGGAGAGATAATTCACCCCTCCACTTT.

The chain has TRBV27 and TRBJ2-3, with D maybe TRBD2 (5 bases). The V gene's germline CDR1 is MNHEY and CDR2 SMNVEV (reference sequence). Deletions cut 5 bases from V and 2 bases from J, with 11 bases between. The CDR3 totals 14 residues. The CDR3 region has the DNA TGTGCCAGCAGTCCCCGGGATCCCACAGATACGCAGTATTTT. Its translation: CASSPRDPTDTQYF.